A single sample is the source of the 5 T cell receptor beta chains below, sequenced in a study of shared clonotypes between healthy human individuals. TCRdb's table, derived via immunoSEQ multiplex PCR, lists solely in-frame clones and lacks some. The sample comprises roughly 1,500,000 clones, 95% to 99% of which are singletons, and roughly 0.45% rests with the top ten. Sequenced: naive CD4+ T cells sorted from blood. Specified subset: CD45RA+ positively selected. The receptors shown here come from a man in his thirties or forties in good health.

This clone was recorded once. The V and J genes are TRBV6-5 and TRBJ2-3; no reliable D call. Germline lookup yields CDR1 MNHEY and CDR2 SVGAGI. The CDR3 runs to 13 residues. Trimming left V 6 bases short and J 1 base short, with 8 bases between. CDR3 in amino acids: CASSVQGTDTQYF. CDR3 nucleotide sequence: TGTGCCAGCAGCGTTCAGGGCACAGATACGCAGTATTTT.

The count of this clone is one. The chain employs TRBV7-9 and TRBJ2-5, with TRBD1 matching 8 bases. Trimming took 2 bases from V and 4 from J; bases not matched to a gene: 12. Germline V CDR1 and CDR2: SEHNR, FQNEAQ (reference sequence). This CDR3 is built from 17 residues. CDR3 in amino acids: CASSLLTRGRVIETQYF. The CDR3 nucleotides read TGTGCCAGCAGCTTACTGACCAGGGGGCGCGTTATAGAGACCCAGTACTTC. Looking up the rest from reference TRBV7-9 and TRBJ2-5 gives the full variable domain: DTGVSQNPRHKITKRGQNVTFRCDPISEHNRLYWYRQTLGQGPEFLTYFQNEAQLEKSRLLSDRFSAERPKGSFSTLEIQRTEQGDSAMYLCASSLLTRGRVIETQYFGPGTRLLVL.

This clone appeared a few times. The chain joins TRBV5-4 to TRBJ2-7, with 7 bases identical to TRBD2. Germline V gives CDR1 SGHNT, CDR2 YYREEE (reference sequence). The CDR3 spans 12 residues. The V gene end was trimmed by 7 bases and the J gene end by 7 bases; junction bases not matched to a gene: 8. This CDR3 is CASHPAGIEQYF. CDR3 sequence (DNA): TGTGCCAGCCATCCAGCGGGAATAGAGCAGTACTTC.

In the case of this clone: This same CDR3 is encoded by further DNA sequences in the sample. The chain is built from TRBV19 and TRBJ2-3, with 12 nucleotides matching TRBD2. The CDR3 is made up of 16 amino acids. V shed 3 bases, J shed 3 bases, and the junction held 4 bases outside the gene matches. Germline CDR1 and CDR2: LNHDA and SQIVND (reference sequence). The CDR3 DNA reads TGTGCCAGTAGTATCCTAGCGGGAGGGCTTACAGATACGCAGTATTTT. This translates into CASSILAGGLTDTQYF. Looking up the rest from reference TRBV19 and TRBJ2-3 gives the full variable domain: DGGITQSPKYLFRKEGQNVTLSCEQNLNHDAMYWYRQDPGQGLRLIYYSQIVNDFQKGDIAEGYSVSREKKESFPLTVTSAQKNPTAFYLCASSILAGGLTDTQYFGPGTRLTVL.

The J gene is TRBJ1-2, the V gene TRBV2; possibly TRBD1 for D (5 bases). V was clipped by 6 bases and J by 13 bases, with 21 bases between them. Per germline, CDR1 SNHLY and CDR2 FYNNEI. The CDR3 covers 13 residues. The CDR3 here is CASRKGEGEVCTF. The CDR3 DNA reads TGTGCCAGCAGAAAGGGAGAAGGGGAAGTCTGCACCTTC.